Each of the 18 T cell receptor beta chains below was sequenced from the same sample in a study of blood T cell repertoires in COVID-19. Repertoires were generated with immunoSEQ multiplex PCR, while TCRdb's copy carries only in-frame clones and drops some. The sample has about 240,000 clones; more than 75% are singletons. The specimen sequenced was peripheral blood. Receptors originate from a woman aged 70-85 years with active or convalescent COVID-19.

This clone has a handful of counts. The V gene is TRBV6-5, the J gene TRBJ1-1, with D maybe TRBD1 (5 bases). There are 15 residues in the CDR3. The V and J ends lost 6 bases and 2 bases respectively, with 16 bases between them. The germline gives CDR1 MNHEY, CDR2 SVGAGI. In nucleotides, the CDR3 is TGTGCCAGCAGGGACTCGGGGGACTATAACACTGAAGCTTTCTTT. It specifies CASRDSGDYNTEAFF.

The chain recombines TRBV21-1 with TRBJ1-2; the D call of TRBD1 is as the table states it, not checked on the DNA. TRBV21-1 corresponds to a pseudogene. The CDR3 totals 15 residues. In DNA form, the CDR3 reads TGTGCCAGCAGCAGCCAGATCCCGAATTACTATGGCTACACCTTC. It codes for CASSSQIPNYYGYTF.

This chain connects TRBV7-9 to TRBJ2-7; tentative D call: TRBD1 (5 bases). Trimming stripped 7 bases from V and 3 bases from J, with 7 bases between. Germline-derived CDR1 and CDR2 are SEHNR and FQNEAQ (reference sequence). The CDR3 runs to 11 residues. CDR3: CASITGYEQYF. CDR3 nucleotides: TGTGCCAGCATAACAGGCTACGAGCAGTACTTC. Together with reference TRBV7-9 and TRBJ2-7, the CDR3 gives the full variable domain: DTGVSQNPRHKITKRGQNVTFRCDPISEHNRLYWYRQTLGQGPEFLTYFQNEAQLEKSRLLSDRFSAERPKGSFSTLEIQRTEQGDSAMYLCASITGYEQYFGPGTRLTVT.

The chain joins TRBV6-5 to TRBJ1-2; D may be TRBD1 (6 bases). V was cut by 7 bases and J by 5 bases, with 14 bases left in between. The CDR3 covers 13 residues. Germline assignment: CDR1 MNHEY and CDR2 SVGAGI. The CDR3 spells CASNPGTYYGYTF. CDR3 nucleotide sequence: TGTGCCAGCAATCCCGGGACATATTATGGCTACACCTTC.

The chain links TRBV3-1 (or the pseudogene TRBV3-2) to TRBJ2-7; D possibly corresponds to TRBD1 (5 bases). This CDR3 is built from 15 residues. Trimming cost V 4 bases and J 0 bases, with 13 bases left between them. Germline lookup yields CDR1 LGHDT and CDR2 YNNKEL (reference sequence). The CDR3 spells CASSPQGTSSYEQYF. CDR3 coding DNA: TGTGCCAGCAGCCCCCAGGGTACGAGCTCCTACGAGCAGTACTTC.

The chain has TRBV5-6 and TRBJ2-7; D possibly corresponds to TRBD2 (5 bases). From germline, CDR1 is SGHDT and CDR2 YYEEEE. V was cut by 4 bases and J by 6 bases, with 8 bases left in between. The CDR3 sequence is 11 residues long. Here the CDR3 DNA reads TGTGCCAGCAGCACACTAGGCGAGCAGTACTTC. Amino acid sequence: CASSTLGEQYF.

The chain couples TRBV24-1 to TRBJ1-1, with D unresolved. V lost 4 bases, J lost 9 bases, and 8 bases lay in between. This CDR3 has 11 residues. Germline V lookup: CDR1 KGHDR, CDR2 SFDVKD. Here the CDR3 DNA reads TGTGCCACCAGTGAAGGAGGCAAAGCTTTCTTT. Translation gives CATSEGGKAFF.

CDR3 sequence reads: CASSPLAAYNEQFF. The CDR3 nucleotides are TGTGCCAGCAGTCCCCTCGCGGCCTACAATGAGCAGTTCTTC. This rearrangement joins TRBV6-2 or TRBV6-3 to TRBJ2-1; no firm D call. Trimming took 5 bases from V and 2 from J, leaving 10 bases between them. The CDR3 totals 14 residues. Per the germline V gene, CDR1 is MNHEY and CDR2 is SVGEGT.

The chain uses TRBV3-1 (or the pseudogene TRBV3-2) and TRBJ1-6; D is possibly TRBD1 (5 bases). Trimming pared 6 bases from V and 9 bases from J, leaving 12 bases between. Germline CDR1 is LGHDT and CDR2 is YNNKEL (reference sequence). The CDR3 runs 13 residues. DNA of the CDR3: TGTGCCAGCAGGGACGGGGGGAGTTCACCCCTCCACTTT. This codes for CASRDGGSSPLHF.

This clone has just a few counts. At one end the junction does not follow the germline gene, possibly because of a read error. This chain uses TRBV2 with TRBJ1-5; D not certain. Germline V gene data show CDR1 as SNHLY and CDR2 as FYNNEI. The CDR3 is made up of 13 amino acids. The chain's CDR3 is CASSPDSDQPQHF. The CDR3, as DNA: TGTGCCAGCAGCCCAGATAGCGATCAGCCCCAGCATTTT.

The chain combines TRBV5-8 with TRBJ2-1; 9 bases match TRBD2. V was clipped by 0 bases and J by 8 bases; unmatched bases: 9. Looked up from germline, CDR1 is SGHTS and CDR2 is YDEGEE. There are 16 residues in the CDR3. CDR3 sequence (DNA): TGTGCCAGCAGCTTGGCCCTGGCGGGGGGGAGGGATGAGCAGTTCTTC. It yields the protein CASSLALAGGRDEQFF.

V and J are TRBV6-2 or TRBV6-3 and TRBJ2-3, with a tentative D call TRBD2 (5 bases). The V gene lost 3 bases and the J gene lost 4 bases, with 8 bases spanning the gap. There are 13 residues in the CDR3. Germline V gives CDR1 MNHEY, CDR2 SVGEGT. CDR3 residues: CASSYGGSDTQYF. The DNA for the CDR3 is TGTGCCAGCAGTTATGGAGGCTCAGATACGCAGTATTTT.

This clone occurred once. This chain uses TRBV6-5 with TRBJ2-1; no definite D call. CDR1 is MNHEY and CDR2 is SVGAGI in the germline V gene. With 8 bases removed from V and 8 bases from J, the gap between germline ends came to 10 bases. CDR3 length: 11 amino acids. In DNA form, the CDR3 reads TGTGCCAGCTGTAGTGGTCATGAGCAGTTCTTC. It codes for CASCSGHEQFF.

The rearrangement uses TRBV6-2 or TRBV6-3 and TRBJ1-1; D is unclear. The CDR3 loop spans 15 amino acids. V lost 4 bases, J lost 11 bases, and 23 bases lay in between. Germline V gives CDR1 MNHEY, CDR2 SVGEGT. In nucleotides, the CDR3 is TGTGCCAGCAGTTCCCTCAGCAACCTACTAAAGGAGGCTTTCTTT. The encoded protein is CASSSLSNLLKEAFF.

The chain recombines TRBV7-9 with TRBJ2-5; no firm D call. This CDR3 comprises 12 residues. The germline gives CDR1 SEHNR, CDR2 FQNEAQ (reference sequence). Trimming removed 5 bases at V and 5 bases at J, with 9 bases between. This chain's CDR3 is CASSQGDETQYF. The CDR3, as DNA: TGTGCCAGCAGCCAAGGAGATGAGACCCAGTACTTC. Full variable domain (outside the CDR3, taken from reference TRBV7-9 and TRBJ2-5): DTGVSQNPRHKITKRGQNVTFRCDPISEHNRLYWYRQTLGQGPEFLTYFQNEAQLEKSRLLSDRFSAERPKGSFSTLEIQRTEQGDSAMYLCASSQGDETQYFGPGTRLLVL.

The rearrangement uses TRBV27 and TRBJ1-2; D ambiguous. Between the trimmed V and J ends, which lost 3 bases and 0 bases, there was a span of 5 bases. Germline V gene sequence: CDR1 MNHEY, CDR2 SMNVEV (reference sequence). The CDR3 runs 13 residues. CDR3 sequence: CASSLRTNYGYTF. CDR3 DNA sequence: TGTGCCAGCAGTTTGAGGACTAACTATGGCTACACCTTC.

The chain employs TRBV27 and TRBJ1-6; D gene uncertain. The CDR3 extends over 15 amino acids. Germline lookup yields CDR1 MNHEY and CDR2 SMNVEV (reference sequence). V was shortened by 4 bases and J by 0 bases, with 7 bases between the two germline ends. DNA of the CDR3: TGTGCCAGCAGTTCACCTAGCTCCTATAATTCACCCCTCCACTTT. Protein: CASSSPSSYNSPLHF.

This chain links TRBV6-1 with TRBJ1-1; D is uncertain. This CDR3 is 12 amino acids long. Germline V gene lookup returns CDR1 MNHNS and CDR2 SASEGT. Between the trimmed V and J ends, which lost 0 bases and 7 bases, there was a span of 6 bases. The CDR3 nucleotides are TGTGCCAGCAGTGAAGCCCGTTTTGAAGCTTTCTTT. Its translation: CASSEARFEAFF.